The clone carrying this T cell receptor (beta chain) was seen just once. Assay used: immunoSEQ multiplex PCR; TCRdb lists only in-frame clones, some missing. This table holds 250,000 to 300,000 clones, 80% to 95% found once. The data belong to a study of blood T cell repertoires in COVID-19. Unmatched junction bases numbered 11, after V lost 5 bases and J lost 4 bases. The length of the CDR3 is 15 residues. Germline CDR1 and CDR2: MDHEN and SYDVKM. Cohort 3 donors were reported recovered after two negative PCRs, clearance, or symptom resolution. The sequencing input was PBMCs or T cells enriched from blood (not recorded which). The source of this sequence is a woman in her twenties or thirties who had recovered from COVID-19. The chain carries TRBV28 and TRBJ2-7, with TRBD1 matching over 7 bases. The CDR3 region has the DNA TGTGCCAGCAGTCCAAACCCCGGACAGGTATACGAGCAGTACTTC. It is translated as CASSPNPGQVYEQYF.